These T cell receptor beta chains were read from a single sample in a study of TIL therapy for anti-PD-1-resistant metastatic lung cancer. The table came from immunoSEQ multiplex PCR; TCRdb's copy has only in-frame clones and leaves some out. This table holds approximately 95,000 clones, 50% to 70% found once. The sequences come from tumor tissue, collected at baseline. These TCRs come from a person between 30 and 79 years old with non-small cell lung cancer. CDR3s include the opening cysteine and the closing phenylalanine or tryptophan. Each record gives: D gene, V gene, J gene, clone size, CDR3 protein, CDR3 DNA. The D gene is left open where the match is weak. Clone size is given for some rows only: seen once, a few or many times, or a class if the clone is expanded.

>-|TRBV11-3|TRBJ2-5|once
CASSLGGLTQETQYF
TGTGCCAGCAGCTTAGGGGGACTTACTCAAGAGACCCAGTACTTC
>-|TRBV27|TRBJ1-1|-
CASSLRQGWTEAFF
TGTGCCAGCAGTTTACGTCAGGGGTGGACTGAAGCTTTCTTT
>-|TRBV18|TRBJ2-3|-
CASSPKGGTDTQYF
TGTGCCAGCTCACCTAAAGGGGGAACAGATACGCAGTATTTT
>-|TRBV14|TRBJ1-5|-
CASSQDLGQPQHF
TGTGCCAGCAGCCAAGACTTGGGTCAGCCCCAGCATTTT
>TRBD2|TRBV9|TRBJ2-5|-
CASSPRSGREETQYF
TGTGCCAGCAGCCCTAGAAGCGGGAGGGAAGAGACCCAGTACTTC
>TRBD2|TRBV7-6|TRBJ2-1|-
CASSPTSGFYNEQFF
TGTGCCAGCAGCCCCACTAGCGGATTTTACAATGAGCAGTTCTTC
>-|TRBV7-2|TRBJ2-1|-
CASSLIYNEQFF
TGTGCCAGCAGCTTAATTTACAATGAGCAGTTCTTC
>TRBD2|TRBV27|TRBJ2-5|-
CASRVAGGPGTQYF
TGTGCCAGCAGGGTAGCGGGAGGGCCGGGGACCCAGTACTTC
>TRBD2|TRBV28|TRBJ2-3|-
CASSLLAGGLSTDTQYF
TGTGCCAGCAGTTTACTAGCGGGAGGGTTGAGCACAGATACGCAGTATTTT
>-|TRBV19|TRBJ1-3|few
CASSIDSRRTVGNTIYF
TGTGCCAGTAGTATAGATTCCAGGAGGACGGTTGGAAACACCATATATTTT
>-|TRBV5-4|TRBJ1-2|-
CASSSWAGHPSYGYTF
TGTGCCAGCAGCTCATGGGCGGGACATCCTAGCTATGGCTACACCTTC